The 20 T cell receptor beta chains below come from one sample, sequenced in a study of preoperative IRX-2 immunotherapy in early breast cancer. Sequenced by immunoSEQ multiplex PCR; TCRdb stores in-frame clones only, minus some. Among around 30,000 clones listed, roughly four fifths were seen once. Treatment indicated: preoperative locoregional IRX-2 cytokine immunotherapy. The specimen was obtained from a patient treated with IRX-2 immunotherapy. The origin of the receptors is a human donor with breast cancer.

The J gene is TRBJ1-5, the V gene TRBV28, with 11 bases matching TRBD1. The CDR3 covers 16 residues. Unmatched junction bases numbered 10, after V lost 5 bases and J lost 7 bases. The germline V gene has CDR1 MDHEN and CDR2 SYDVKM. CDR3 loop: CASSTLRTGGRQPQHF. The CDR3 DNA follows: TGTGCCAGCAGTACCCTCCGGACAGGGGGCAGGCAGCCCCAGCATTTT. Supplemented by reference TRBV28 and TRBJ1-5, the full variable domain reads DVKVTQSSRYLVKRTGEKVFLECVQDMDHENMFWYRQDPGLGLRLIYFSYDVKMKEKGDIPEGYSVSREKKERFSLILESASTNQTSMYLCASSTLRTGGRQPQHFGDGTRLSIL.

The J gene is TRBJ1-2, the V gene TRBV6-8; D might be TRBD1 (5 bases). The germline V and J ends were trimmed by 6 bases and 4 bases, with 21 bases remaining between them. This CDR3 contains 16 residues. The germline V gene has CDR1 MNHGY and CDR2 SAAAGT. The DNA for the CDR3 is TGTGCCAGCAGCTATTCTTCAGTGGGGGAGGGCTATGGCTACACCTTC. Encoded protein: CASSYSSVGEGYGYTF.

In this sample, this clone turned up a few times. The chain joins TRBV6-8 to TRBJ1-6, with unresolved D. The CDR3 consists of 15 residues. Germline loops: CDR1 MNHGY, CDR2 SAAAGT. V lost 2 bases and J 5 bases, leaving 10 bases between the germline ends. The CDR3 loop reads CASSYRGEDNSPLHF. CDR3 nucleotides: TGTGCCAGCAGTTACCGGGGTGAGGATAATTCACCCCTCCACTTT.

This clone was observed once. The V and J genes are TRBV6-7 and TRBJ2-2; maybe TRBD2 (7 bases). TRBV6-7 is an ORF, and what it does is uncertain. Trimming removed 6 bases from V and 3 bases from J, with 17 bases in between. The CDR3 has 16 amino acids. CDR3: CASRVPGGGYTGELFF. The CDR3 coding sequence is TGTGCCAGCAGGGTCCCGGGGGGCGGCTACACCGGGGAGCTGTTTTTT.

This chain links TRBV6-8 with TRBJ2-1; TRBD1 aligns across 12 bases. This CDR3 region has 16 residues. Germline V gene data show CDR1 as MNHGY and CDR2 as SAAAGT. The V and J ends lost 6 bases and 6 bases, in that order; junction bases with no gene match: 9. CDR3 amino acids: CASRRSGTGGLNEQFF. CDR3 sequence (DNA): TGTGCCAGCAGACGGTCCGGGACAGGGGGCCTCAATGAGCAGTTCTTC.

The V and J genes are TRBV6-8 and TRBJ1-3, with a weak D call TRBD1 (6 bases). The CDR3 runs to 15 residues. Trimming pared 6 bases from V and 1 base from J, leaving 13 bases between. The germline CDR1 and CDR2 sequences are MNHGY and SAAAGT. The CDR3 DNA sequence: TGTGCCAGCAGCCGATTCCAGGGGTCTGGAAACACCATATATTTT. As protein: CASSRFQGSGNTIYF.

The chain has TRBV6-8 and TRBJ2-1; 8 nucleotides match TRBD2. Unmatched junction bases numbered 12, after V lost 8 bases and J lost 0 bases. This CDR3 spans 17 amino acids. Germline V gene sequence: CDR1 MNHGY, CDR2 SAAAGT. The CDR3 spells CASWPGGGRSSYNEQFF. CDR3 DNA sequence: TGTGCCAGCTGGCCCGGGGGCGGGAGGAGCTCCTACAATGAGCAGTTCTTC.

The table lists this clone with a few counts. V gene TRBV6-8 combines with J gene TRBJ1-5, with D maybe TRBD1 (6 bases). The CDR3 has 14 residues. Germline V gene data show CDR1 as MNHGY and CDR2 as SAAAGT. The V gene lost 5 bases and the J gene lost 4 bases, with 12 bases spanning the gap. As DNA, the CDR3 is TGTGCCAGCAGTGGAGGGGGTCCTAATCAGCCCCAGCATTTT. Encoded protein: CASSGGGPNQPQHF.

The chain employs TRBV7-5 and TRBJ2-5. TRBV7-5 is a pseudogene locus. CDR3 length: 14 amino acids. The CDR3 nucleotides read TGTGCCAGCAGGGACCTGGAACGTGAAGAGACCCAGTACTTC. It codes for CASRDLEREETQYF.

This clone was observed once. The chain combines TRBV28 with TRBJ2-2; weak D call: TRBD2 (7 bases). The CDR3 is 14 residues long. Germline V gene sequence: CDR1 MDHEN, CDR2 SYDVKM. Trimming shortened V by 6 bases and J by 6 bases, and 14 bases separated the two germline ends. The CDR3 protein is CASREGGLAGELFF. The DNA of the CDR3 is TGTGCCAGCAGGGAGGGGGGGCTTGCCGGGGAGCTGTTTTTT.

The genes are TRBV18 and TRBJ1-2; D gene uncertain. This CDR3 has 13 residues. CDR1 is KGHSH and CDR2 is LQKENI in the germline V gene. V was trimmed by 2 bases and J by 3 bases, leaving 7 bases between them. The CDR3 sequence is CASSPTADYGYTF. The CDR3, as DNA: TGTGCCAGCTCACCAACCGCGGACTATGGCTACACCTTC.

In DNA, the CDR3 is TGTGCCAGCAGCTTGAGGGGGGTAGCGGCGAACCAAGAGACCCAGTACTTC. It encodes CASSLRGVAANQETQYF. This rearrangement joins TRBV11-3 to TRBJ2-5; D assignment may be TRBD1 or TRBD2 (6 bases each). Trimming took off 3 bases at V and 0 bases at J, with 17 bases between the two ends. The CDR3 is made up of 17 amino acids. Germline loops: CDR1 SGHNT, CDR2 YENEEA.

This clone came up once. The genes are TRBV11-3 and TRBJ1-1; the D gene is possibly TRBD1 (5 bases). From germline, CDR1 is SGHNT and CDR2 YENEEA. CDR3 size: 15 residues. V lost 5 bases to trimming and J lost 0 bases, with 13 bases between them. The CDR3 nucleotides are TGTGCCAGCAGCCTAAGGGGAGCGATGAACACTGAAGCTTTCTTT. Amino acids: CASSLRGAMNTEAFF.

Here the CDR3 reads CAIRNPTAGGLNEQFF. The CDR3 DNA is TGTGCCATCAGGAACCCAACAGCGGGAGGGCTGAATGAGCAGTTCTTC. V gene TRBV6-8 combines with J gene TRBJ2-1; 10 bases are shared with TRBD2. The CDR3 spans 16 residues. CDR1 and CDR2 (germline): MNHGY, SAAAGT. V trimming: 10 bases; J trimming: 7 bases; junction bases outside the gene matches: 16.

This clone was picked up one time. This chain links TRBV1 with TRBJ1-5. TRBV1 is tagged as a pseudogene. The CDR3 loop spans 17 amino acids. CDR3 loop: CASSQDGVIRSNQPQHF. The DNA for the CDR3 is TGCGCCAGCAGCCAAGATGGGGTCATCCGGTCCAATCAGCCCCAGCATTTT.

This clone occurred once. No DNA is shown, since the ends of the CDR3 on it are uncertain; the CDR3 is the one TCRdb lists. The chain carries TRBV29-1 and TRBJ1-1. From its first to its last residue, the CDR3 has 17 amino acids. Germline lookup yields CDR1 SQVTM and CDR2 ANQGSEA. The CDR3 is CSVEPLHFGTSGVGAFF.

CDR3 nucleotide sequence: TGTGCCAGCTCACTCGGGAAGCTGGACAACCCCTACGAGCAGTACTTC. It encodes CASSLGKLDNPYEQYF. The V and J genes are TRBV18 and TRBJ2-7; the D gene could be TRBD1 or TRBD2 (5 bases each). Germline V gene data show CDR1 as KGHSH and CDR2 as LQKENI. Trimming stripped 4 bases from V and 2 bases from J, with 18 bases between. This CDR3 region has 16 residues.

The V and J genes are TRBV15 and TRBJ1-5; D uncertain. Looked up from germline, CDR1 is LNHNV and CDR2 is YYDKDF (reference sequence). The V and J ends lost 4 bases and 6 bases respectively, with 16 bases between them. CDR3 size: 15 residues. CDR3 nucleotide sequence: TGTGCCACCAGCACGAGACAAGCTCTAGGTCAGCCCCAGCATTTT. Translating it yields CATSTRQALGQPQHF.

This clone was recorded a few times. This CDR3 reads CSVVVGTGSGETQYF. DNA of the CDR3: TGCAGCGTTGTTGTGGGTACAGGGTCCGGAGAGACCCAGTACTTC. The V call is TRBV29-1, the J call TRBJ2-5; D perhaps matches TRBD1 (6 bases). The CDR3 runs to 15 residues. V lost 4 bases and J 4 bases, leaving 19 bases between the germline ends. CDR1 and CDR2 (germline): SQVTM, ANQGSEA.

The rearrangement links TRBV29-1 to TRBJ1-3; 7 positions match TRBD1. Germline loops: CDR1 SQVTM, CDR2 ANQGSEA. The junction had 24 bases not matched to a gene; V was cut back by 7 bases and J by 0 bases. The CDR3 runs to 20 residues. CDR3 in DNA: TGCAGCGCGAAACAGGGGTTCCGTCGAGCTGGTGAACACTCTGGAAACACCATATATTTT. Amino acids: CSAKQGFRRAGEHSGNTIYF.